This T cell receptor (beta chain) was retrieved from a study of shared clonotypes between healthy human individuals. The CDR3 runs 15 residues. V was clipped by 1 base and J by 8 bases, with 15 bases between them. In germline, CDR1 is SGHNT, CDR2 YYREEE (reference sequence). The assay ran at deep level. Data came from immunoSEQ multiplex PCR; TCRdb stores just in-frame clones and leaves some out. The table lists about 1 million clones, approximately 70% of them singletons. Findings of the study overall: The generation probabilities recorded for non-shared clonotypes fell below those of clonotypes shared by all four donors. Tissue TCR repertoires likely differ from these blood-only repertoires. Rarefaction curves obtained for sorted subsets showed sequencing incomplete despite large depth.

With respect to this clone: Its antigen is unidentified.

The rearrangement links TRBV5-4 to TRBJ1-4; D might be TRBD1 (6 bases). Sequencing used memory CD4+ T cells sorted from blood. Described subset: CD45RA-negative fraction. The source of this sequence is a man between 18 and 35 years old in good health. This CDR3 reads CASSLRGTLGEKLFF. CDR3 nucleotides: TGTGCCAGCAGCTTGAGGGGGACCCTGGGGGAAAAACTGTTTTTT.